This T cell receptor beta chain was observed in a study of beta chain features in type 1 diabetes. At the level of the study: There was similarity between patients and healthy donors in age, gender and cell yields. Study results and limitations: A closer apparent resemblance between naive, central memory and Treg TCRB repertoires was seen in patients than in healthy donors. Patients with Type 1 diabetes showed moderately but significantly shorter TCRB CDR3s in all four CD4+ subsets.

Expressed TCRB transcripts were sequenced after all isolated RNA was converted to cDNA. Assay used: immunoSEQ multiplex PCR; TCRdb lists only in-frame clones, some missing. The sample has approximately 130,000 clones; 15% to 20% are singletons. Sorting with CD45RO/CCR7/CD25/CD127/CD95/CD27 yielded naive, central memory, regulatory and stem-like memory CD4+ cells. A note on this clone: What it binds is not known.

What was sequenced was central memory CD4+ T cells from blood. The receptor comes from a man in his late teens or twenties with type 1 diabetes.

In nucleotides, the CDR3 is TGTGCCAGCAGCCCTCCATGGGGGACCAACACCGGGGAGCTGTTTTTT. Protein sequence: CASSPPWGTNTGELFF. The rearrangement uses TRBV14 and TRBJ2-2, with D tentatively TRBD1 or TRBD2 (5 bases each). Germline CDR1 is SGHDN and CDR2 is FVKESK. V gave up 4 bases and J gave up 2 bases, with 14 bases separating them. CDR3 length: 16 residues. The entire variable domain, with the rest obtained from reference TRBV14 and TRBJ2-2, is as follows: EAGVTQFPSHSVIEKGQTVTLRCDPISGHDNLYWYRRVMGKEIKFLLHFVKESKQDESGMPNNRFLAERTGGTYSTLKVQPAELEDSGVYFCASSPPWGTNTGELFFGEGSRLTVL.